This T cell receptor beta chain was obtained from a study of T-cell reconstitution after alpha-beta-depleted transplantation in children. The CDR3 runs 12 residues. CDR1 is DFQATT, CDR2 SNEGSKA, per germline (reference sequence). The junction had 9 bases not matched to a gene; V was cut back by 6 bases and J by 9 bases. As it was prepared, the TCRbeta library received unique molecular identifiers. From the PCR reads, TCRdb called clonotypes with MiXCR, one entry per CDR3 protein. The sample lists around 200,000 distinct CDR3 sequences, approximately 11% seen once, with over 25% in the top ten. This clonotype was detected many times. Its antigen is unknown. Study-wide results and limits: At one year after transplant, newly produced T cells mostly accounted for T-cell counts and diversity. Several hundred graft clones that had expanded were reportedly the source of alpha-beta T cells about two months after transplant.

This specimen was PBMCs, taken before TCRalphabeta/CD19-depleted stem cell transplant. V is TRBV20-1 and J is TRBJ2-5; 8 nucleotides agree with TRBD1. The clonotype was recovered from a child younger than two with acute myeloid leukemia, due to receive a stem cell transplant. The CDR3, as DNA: TGCAGTGCCAGGGGACAGGTGGTTCCCCAGTACTTC. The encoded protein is CSARGQVVPQYF.